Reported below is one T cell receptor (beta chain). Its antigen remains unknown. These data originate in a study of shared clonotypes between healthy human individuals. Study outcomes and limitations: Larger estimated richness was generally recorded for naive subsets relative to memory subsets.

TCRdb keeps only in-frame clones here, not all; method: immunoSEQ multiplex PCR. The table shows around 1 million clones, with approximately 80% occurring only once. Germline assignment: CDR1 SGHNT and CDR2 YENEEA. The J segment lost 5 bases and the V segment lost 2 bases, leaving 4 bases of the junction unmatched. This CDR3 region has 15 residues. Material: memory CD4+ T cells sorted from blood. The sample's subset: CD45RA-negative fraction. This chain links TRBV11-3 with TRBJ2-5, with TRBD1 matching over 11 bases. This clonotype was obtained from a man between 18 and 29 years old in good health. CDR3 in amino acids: CASSLTGTGGETQYF. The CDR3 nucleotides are TGTGCCAGCAGCTTAACCGGGACAGGGGGGGAGACCCAGTACTTC.